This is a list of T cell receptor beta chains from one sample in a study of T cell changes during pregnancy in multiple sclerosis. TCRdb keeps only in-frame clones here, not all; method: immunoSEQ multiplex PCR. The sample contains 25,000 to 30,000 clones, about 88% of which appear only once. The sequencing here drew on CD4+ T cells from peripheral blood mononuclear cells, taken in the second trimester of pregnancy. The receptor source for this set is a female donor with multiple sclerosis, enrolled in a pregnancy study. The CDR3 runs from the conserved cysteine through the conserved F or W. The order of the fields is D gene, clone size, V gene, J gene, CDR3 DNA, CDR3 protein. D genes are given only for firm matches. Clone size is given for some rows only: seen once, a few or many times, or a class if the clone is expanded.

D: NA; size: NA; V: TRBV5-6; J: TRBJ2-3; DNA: TGTGCCAGCAGCCCCGGACTTAACACAGATACGCAGTATTTT; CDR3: CASSPGLNTDTQYF
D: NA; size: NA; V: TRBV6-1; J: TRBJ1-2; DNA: TGTGCCAGCAGTGAAGGCCTCAGTGGCTATGGCTACACCTTC; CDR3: CASSEGLSGYGYTF
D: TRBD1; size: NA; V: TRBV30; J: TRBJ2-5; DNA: TGTGCCTGGAGTGTACTTGGTCAGGGGGTCGGGGAGACCCAGTACTTC; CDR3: CAWSVLGQGVGETQYF
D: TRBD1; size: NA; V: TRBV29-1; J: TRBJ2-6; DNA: TGCAGCGCTGAAACAGGGGCTGGGGCCAACGTCCTGACTTTC; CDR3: CSAETGAGANVLTF
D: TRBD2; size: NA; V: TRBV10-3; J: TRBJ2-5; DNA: TGTGCCATCAGTGGAGCGGGAGACGAAGAGACCCAGTACTTC; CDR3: CAISGAGDEETQYF
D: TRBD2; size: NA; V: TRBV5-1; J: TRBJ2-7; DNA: TGCGCCAGCAGCTTGGGGGTACTAGCGGGGGCCTACGAGCAGTACTTC; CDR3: CASSLGVLAGAYEQYF
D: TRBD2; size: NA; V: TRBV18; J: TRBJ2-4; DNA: TGTGCCAGCTCACCACGACTAGCGGGGGCCAAAAACATTCAGTACTTC; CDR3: CASSPRLAGAKNIQYF
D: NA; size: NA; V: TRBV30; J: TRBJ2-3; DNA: TGTGCCTGGAGTCGGGACACAGATACGCAGTATTTT; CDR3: CAWSRDTDTQYF
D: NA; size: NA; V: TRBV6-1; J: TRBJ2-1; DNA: TGTGCCAGCCTACATACAGGGTTTGTCTATGAGCAGTTCTTC; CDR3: CASLHTGFVYEQFF
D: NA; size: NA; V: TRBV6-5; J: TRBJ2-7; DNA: TGTGCCAGCAGCATGGGGGGGGGCGCTTCCTACGAGCAGTACTTC; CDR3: CASSMGGGASYEQYF
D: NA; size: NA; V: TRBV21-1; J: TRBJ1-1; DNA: TGTGCCAGCAGTAAAGCATGGGCCAACTCAAACACTGAAGCTTTCTTT; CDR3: CASSKAWANSNTEAFF
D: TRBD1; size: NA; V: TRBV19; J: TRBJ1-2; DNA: TGTGCCAGTAGTATAGTCCCGGGACAGGGAGTCTATGGCTACACCTTC; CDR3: CASSIVPGQGVYGYTF
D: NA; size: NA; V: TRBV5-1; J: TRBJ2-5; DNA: TGCGCCAGCAGCTCCTACGGACAGGGAGGGGAGACCCAGTACTTC; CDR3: CASSSYGQGGETQYF
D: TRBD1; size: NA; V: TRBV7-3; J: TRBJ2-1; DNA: TGTGCCAGCAGCTTCCAGACAGGGACTGAGCAGTTCTTC; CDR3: CASSFQTGTEQFF
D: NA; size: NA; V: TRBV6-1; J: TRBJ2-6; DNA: TGTGCCAGCAGTGCTTCGAGGGGGACCGGGGCCAACGTCCTGACTTTC; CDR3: CASSASRGTGANVLTF
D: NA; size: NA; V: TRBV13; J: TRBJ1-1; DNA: TGTGCCAGCAGCTCATTTGGGGAGGGCACTGAAGCTTTCTTT; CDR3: CASSSFGEGTEAFF
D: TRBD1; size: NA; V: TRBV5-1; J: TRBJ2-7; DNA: TGCGCCAGCAGGAGACAGGGGGACGCCTACGAGCAGTACTTC; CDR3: CASRRQGDAYEQYF
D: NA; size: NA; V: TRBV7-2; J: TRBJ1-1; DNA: TGTGCCAGCAGCTTAGCGCAGGGAGGCGGCACTGAAGCTTTCTTT; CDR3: CASSLAQGGGTEAFF
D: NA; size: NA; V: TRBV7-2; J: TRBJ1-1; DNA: TGTGCCAGCAGCTTATTACAGTACACTGAAGCTTTCTTT; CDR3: CASSLLQYTEAFF
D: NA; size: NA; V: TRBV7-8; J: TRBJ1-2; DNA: TGTGCCAGCAGCTTAGAGATCATGGCGGGGGGCCTGGGCTACACCTTC; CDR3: CASSLEIMAGGLGYTF
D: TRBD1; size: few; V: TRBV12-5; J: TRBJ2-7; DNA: TGTGCTAGTGGTTTGTCCACCCCCAGGGGGCAAGAGCAGTACTTC; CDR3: CASGLSTPRGQEQYF
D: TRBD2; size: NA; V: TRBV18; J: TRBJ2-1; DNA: TGTGCCAGCTCACGTAGCGGGGGGTACAATGAGCAGTTCTTC; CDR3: CASSRSGGYNEQFF
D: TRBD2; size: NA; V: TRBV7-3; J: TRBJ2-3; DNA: TGTGCCAGCAGCTCAGCGGGGGGTCCAGATACGCAGTATTTT; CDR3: CASSSAGGPDTQYF
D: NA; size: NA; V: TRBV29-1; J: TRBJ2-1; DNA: TGCAGCGTTGGTTCATTGAGAGACGGTGGGGGGAATGAGCAGTTCTTC; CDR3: CSVGSLRDGGGNEQFF
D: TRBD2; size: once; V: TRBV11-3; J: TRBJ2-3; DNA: TGTGCCAGCAGCTTAGGGGGGGGACTAGGGGAAGGCACAGATACGCAGTATTTT; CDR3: CASSLGGGLGEGTDTQYF
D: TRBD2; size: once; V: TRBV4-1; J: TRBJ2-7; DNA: TGCGCCAGCAGCCAAGTGGGGGGGGAGCAGTACTTC; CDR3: CASSQVGGEQYF
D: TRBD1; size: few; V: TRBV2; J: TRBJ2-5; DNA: TGTGCCAGCACTGGGACAGGGGAGACCCAGTACTTC; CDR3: CASTGTGETQYF
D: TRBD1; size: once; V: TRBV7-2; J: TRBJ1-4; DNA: TGTGCCAGCAGCTTAGTGGGGACAGCTGAAAAACTGTTTTTT; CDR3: CASSLVGTAEKLFF
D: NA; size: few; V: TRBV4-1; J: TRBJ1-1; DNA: TGCGCCAGCAGCCAAGGGCAGTTTAACACTGAAGCTTTCTTT; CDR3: CASSQGQFNTEAFF
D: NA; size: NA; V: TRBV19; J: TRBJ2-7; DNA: TGTCCAAATTTAAGGGCCCGGGACATCCCGAGCTCCTACGAGCAGTACTTC; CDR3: CPNLRARDIPSSYEQYF
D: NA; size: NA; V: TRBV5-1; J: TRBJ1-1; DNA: TGCGCCAGCAGCTTGGAACAGGCCCCTGGCACTGAAGCTTTCTTT; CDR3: CASSLEQAPGTEAFF
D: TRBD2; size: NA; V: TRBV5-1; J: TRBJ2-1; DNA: TGCGCCAGCAGCTTGGGACTAGCGGGGGGGCAGGATGAGCAGTTCTTC; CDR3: CASSLGLAGGQDEQFF
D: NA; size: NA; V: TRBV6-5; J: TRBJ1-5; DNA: TGTGCCAGCAGTTACGCGCTGTCATGGCCCCAGCATTTT; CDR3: CASSYALSWPQHF
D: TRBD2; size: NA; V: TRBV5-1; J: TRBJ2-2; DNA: TGCGCCAGCAGCTCAGCGGGACTAGCGGTGAACGGGGAGCTGTTTTTT; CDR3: CASSSAGLAVNGELFF
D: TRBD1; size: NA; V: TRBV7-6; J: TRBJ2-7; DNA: TGTGCCAGCAGCCCGGAAGGGGGCGGAGACGAGCAGTACTTC; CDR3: CASSPEGGGDEQYF
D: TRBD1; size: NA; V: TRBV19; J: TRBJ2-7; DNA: TGTGCCAGCTCGGACAGGGGCTACGAGCAGTACTTC; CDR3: CASSDRGYEQYF
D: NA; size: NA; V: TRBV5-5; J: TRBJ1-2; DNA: TGTGCCAGCAGCTTGGTAATGAGAGGGATCTATGGCTACACCTTC; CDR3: CASSLVMRGIYGYTF
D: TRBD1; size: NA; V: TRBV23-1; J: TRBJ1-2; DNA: TGCGCCAGCAGTCAATTCAAGGACAGGTTAAGAAACGGCTACACCTTC; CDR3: CASSQFKDRLRNGYTF
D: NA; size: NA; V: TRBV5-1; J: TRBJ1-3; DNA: TGCGCCGGCAGCTTGGCCCCAGGGAGGGGGTATTCCGGAAACACCATATATTTT; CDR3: CAGSLAPGRGYSGNTIYF
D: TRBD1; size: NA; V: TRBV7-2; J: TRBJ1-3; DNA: TGTGCCAGCAGCGAGCAGGGACAGGCTGGAAACACCATATATTTT; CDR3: CASSEQGQAGNTIYF
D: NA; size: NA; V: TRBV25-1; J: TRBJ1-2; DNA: TGTGCCAGCAGTCCGGGGGGGTATGGCTACACCTTC; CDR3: CASSPGGYGYTF
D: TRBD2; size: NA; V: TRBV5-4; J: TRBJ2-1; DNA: TGTGCCAGCAGCTTCTTCGGACGGGGGGGCCGCACCGAGCAGTTCTTC; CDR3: CASSFFGRGGRTEQFF
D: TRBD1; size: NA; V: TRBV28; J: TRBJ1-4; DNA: TGTGCCAGCAGTTTATGGACAGGGGGCAATGAAAAACTGTTTTTT; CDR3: CASSLWTGGNEKLFF
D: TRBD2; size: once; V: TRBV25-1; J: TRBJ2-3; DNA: TGTGCCAGCATCGGTCAGCGGGGCGGGATACACACAGATACGCAGTATTTT; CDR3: CASIGQRGGIHTDTQYF
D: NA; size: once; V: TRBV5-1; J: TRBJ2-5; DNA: TGCGCCAGCAGCTTGTACAGCAGGGAAGAGACCCAGTACTTC; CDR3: CASSLYSREETQYF
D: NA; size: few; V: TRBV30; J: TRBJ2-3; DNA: TGTGCCTGGAGTCTCGGGTGGGGCACAGATACGCAGTATTTT; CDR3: CAWSLGWGTDTQYF
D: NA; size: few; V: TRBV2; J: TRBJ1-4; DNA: TGTGCCAGCAGTGAAGCTGGGCGGACACCTTTTTTT; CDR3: CASSEAGRTPFF
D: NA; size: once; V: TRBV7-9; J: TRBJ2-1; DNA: TGTGCCAGCAGCTTAACCTCGTCCGGCGGGTTCTTC; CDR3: CASSLTSSGGFF
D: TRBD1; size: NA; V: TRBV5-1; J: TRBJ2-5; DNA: TGCGCCAGCAGCTTAGGACAGGGGATCCAAGAGACCCAGTACTTC; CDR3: CASSLGQGIQETQYF
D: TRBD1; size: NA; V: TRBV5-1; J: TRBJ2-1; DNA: TGCGCCAGCAGCTTGATAGGACAGGGGGCGAACAATGAGCAGTTCTTC; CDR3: CASSLIGQGANNEQFF
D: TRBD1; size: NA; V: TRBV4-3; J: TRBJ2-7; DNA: TGCGCCAGCAGCCATACAGGGGGATCCTACGAGCAGTACTTC; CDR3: CASSHTGGSYEQYF
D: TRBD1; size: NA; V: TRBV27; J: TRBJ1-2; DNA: TGTGCCAGCAGTCTCCATGGGACAGACCACTATGGCTACACCTTC; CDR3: CASSLHGTDHYGYTF
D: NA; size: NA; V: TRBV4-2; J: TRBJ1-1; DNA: TGTGCCAGCAGCCAAGATTGGTCTAGAATGAACACTGAAGCTTTCTTT; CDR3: CASSQDWSRMNTEAFF
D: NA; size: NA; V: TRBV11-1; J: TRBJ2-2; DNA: TGTGCCAGCAGCTCTGACAGCCGGGAGCTGTTTTTT; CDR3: CASSSDSRELFF
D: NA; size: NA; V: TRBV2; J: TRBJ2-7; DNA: TGTGCCAGCAGTGAAGCGCGCCCTCCCAGGGGTCCATCCGAGCAGTACTTC; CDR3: CASSEARPPRGPSEQYF
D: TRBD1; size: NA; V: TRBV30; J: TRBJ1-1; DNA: TGTGCCTGGAGTAAGAGGGACAGGGGGTTTTCGGACACTGAAGCTTTCTTT; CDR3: CAWSKRDRGFSDTEAFF
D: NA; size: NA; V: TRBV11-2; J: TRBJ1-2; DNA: TGTGCCAGCAGCTTATATCCACTATACGGCGTAGGCTATGGCTACACCTTC; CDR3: CASSLYPLYGVGYGYTF
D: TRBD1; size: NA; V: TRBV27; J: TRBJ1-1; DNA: TGTGCCAGCAGTTTTGGGACAGGGGCTGAAGCTTTCTTT; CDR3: CASSFGTGAEAFF
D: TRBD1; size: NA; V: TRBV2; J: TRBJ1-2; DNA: TGTGCCAGCAGTGAAGCGATCAGGGGGGCGGGTGGCTACACCTTC; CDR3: CASSEAIRGAGGYTF